These T cell receptor beta chains were read from a single sample in a study of T cells in Graves' hyperthyroidism and ophthalmopathy. TCRdb re-called the multiplex PCR reads through MiXCR, storing one row per CDR3 protein. Of a few hundred thousand distinct CDR3 sequences listed, 15% to 19% are singletons. The sample was blood. Receptor source: a woman under 30 with Graves' hyperthyroidism. The CDR3 runs from the conserved cysteine through the conserved F or W.

TRBV12-3/TRBV12-4,CASSPTGGTNTGELFF
TRBV7-9,CASSPTGSDWSTIYF
TRBV6-1,CASSRGADEQYF
TRBV27,CASSFAPGELFF
TRBV20-1,CSARVLGLAGTDTQYF
TRBV3-1,CASSQRAGHGNEQFF
TRBV18,CASSWDSSRNTEAFF
TRBV7-7,CASSLQTGPAYEQYF
TRBV19,CASSISHEQFF
TRBV20-1,CSGQGPNNQPQHF
TRBV15,CATSTLQGAVTGELFF